The rows below give T cell receptor beta chains drawn from one sample of a study of PD-1 blockade in classical Hodgkin lymphoma. This table comes from immunoSEQ multiplex PCR, and its TCRdb copy is limited to in-frame clones, with some not included. Of approximately 52,000 clones listed, over 60% are singletons. This specimen consisted of peripheral blood mononuclear cells (PBMCs), obtained before the second cycle of nivolumab. The receptors originated from a human donor with classical Hodgkin lymphoma. Both conserved end residues are part of each CDR3. D genes are given only for firm matches. Size values are once, few and many counts, or a class for expanded clones, and some rows have none.

d_call,j_call,clone_size,v_call,cdr3_nt,cdr3_aa
.,TRBJ2-7,.,TRBV7-9,TGTGCCAGCAGCTTAGGGGCCCCGGTGGCCTACGAGCAGTACTTC,CASSLGAPVAYEQYF
.,TRBJ1-6,once,TRBV6-6,TGTGCCAGCAGTTGGGCCCCAGGCTCCTATAATTCACCCCTCCACTTT,CASSWAPGSYNSPLHF
TRBD2,TRBJ2-3,few,TRBV9,TGTGCCAGCAGCGTAGGCACTAGCGGCGGCGCGTATACGCAGTATTTT,CASSVGTSGGAYTQYF
TRBD2,TRBJ2-1,.,TRBV4-3,TGCGCCAGCGGAGGGAGGCTAGCGGGAGACGCTACAAGCAGTGAGCAGTTCTTC,CASGGRLAGDATSSEQFF
.,TRBJ1-3,.,TRBV19,TGTGCCAGTATGTCAGCTACTCCGAAACTATCTGGAAACACCATATATTTT,CASMSATPKLSGNTIYF
.,TRBJ1-1,.,TRBV18,TGTGCCAGCTCACCGATGGGAACTAACACTGAAGCTTTCTTT,CASSPMGTNTEAFF
.,TRBJ2-3,.,TRBV7-6,TGTGCCAGCAGCAGAGAAGGGGAGGGGGGCACAGATACGCAGTATTTT,CASSREGEGGTDTQYF
TRBD1,TRBJ2-5,.,TRBV19,TGTGCCAGTAGTATAGGGACAGGGTACCAAGAGACCCAGTACTTC,CASSIGTGYQETQYF
TRBD1,TRBJ2-2,.,TRBV30,TGTGCCTGGAGGATTCGGACAGGCGGGGAGCTGTTTTTT,CAWRIRTGGELFF
.,TRBJ1-5,.,TRBV6-1,TGTGCCAGCAGCCCTGACAGCTTTAGCAATCAGCCCCAGCATTTT,CASSPDSFSNQPQHF
.,TRBJ1-5,.,TRBV2,TGTGCCAGCAGTGGGGAGAGCAATCAGCCCCAGCATTTT,CASSGESNQPQHF
TRBD2,TRBJ2-7,.,TRBV7-2,TGTGCCAGCAGTTTAGCGGGAGAGGGGGCCTACGAGCAGTACTTC,CASSLAGEGAYEQYF
.,TRBJ1-5,.,TRBV2,TGTGCCAGCAGTGACATCCTGGGGCTTCCGCCCCAGCATTTT,CASSDILGLPPQHF
TRBD2,TRBJ2-1,few,TRBV6-1,TGTGCCAGCATAACTAGCGGGTGGAATGAGCAGTTCTTC,CASITSGWNEQFF
.,TRBJ1-5,.,TRBV19,TGTGCCAGTAGTACGCACCAGGGGAACAGCAATCAGCCCCAGCATTTT,CASSTHQGNSNQPQHF
TRBD2,TRBJ2-7,many,TRBV7-8,TGTGCCAGCAGCTTAAGGGCTAGCGGGAGTCTGACCTACGAGCAGTACTTC,CASSLRASGSLTYEQYF
.,TRBJ2-7,.,TRBV30,TGTGCCTGGAGTGAAGTCTCCGGGTACGAGCAGTACTTC,CAWSEVSGYEQYF
.,TRBJ1-2,.,TRBV7-2,TGTGCCAGCAGCTTCGTCTCGGGCAGCAACTATGGCTACACCTTC,CASSFVSGSNYGYTF
.,TRBJ2-3,.,TRBV10-3,TGTGCCATCAGTGAGGTGGGAGGTAGCACAGATACGCAGTATTTT,CAISEVGGSTDTQYF
TRBD2,TRBJ2-2,.,TRBV7-2,TGTGCCAGCAGCCAAAGGGGAGGGAGGACCGGGGAGCTGTTTTTT,CASSQRGGRTGELFF
.,TRBJ1-2,once,TRBV6-1,TGTGCCAGCAGTCCCAACACATACGCGACCGAAGGCTACACCTTC,CASSPNTYATEGYTF
.,TRBJ1-2,few,TRBV28,TGTGCCAGCAGTTTACTTGGGCAGGGTGATGGCTACACCTTC,CASSLLGQGDGYTF
.,TRBJ1-2,few,TRBV27,TGTGCCAGCAGTTTTGCCGGTCAGGGCTATGGCTACACCTTC,CASSFAGQGYGYTF
.,TRBJ1-5,.,TRBV6-1,TGTGCCAGCAGCGGGACGCCCGTTCAGCCCCAGCATTTT,CASSGTPVQPQHF
TRBD2,TRBJ2-7,.,TRBV7-2,TGTGCCAGCAGCTCCTCTAGCGGGAGCTCCTACGAGCAGTACTTC,CASSSSSGSSYEQYF
TRBD2,TRBJ2-7,.,TRBV16,TGTGCCAGCAGCCAATCGGGCGGGAGCTCCTACGAGCAGTACTTC,CASSQSGGSSYEQYF
.,TRBJ1-1,.,TRBV6-5,TGTGCCAGCAGCCTAAGGGGGACTGAAGCTTTCTTT,CASSLRGTEAFF
TRBD1,TRBJ2-7,.,TRBV10-3,TGTGCCATCAGCAATACAGCAGGGGGCACGAACGAGCAGTACTTC,CAISNTAGGTNEQYF
.,TRBJ1-1,medium-sized,TRBV30,TGTGCCTGGAGTAACAGTTTGGGGGAAGCTTTCTTT,CAWSNSLGEAFF
.,TRBJ2-1,.,TRBV7-2,TGTGCCAGCAGCCATGGACGCTCCAATGAGCAGTTCTTC,CASSHGRSNEQFF
.,TRBJ2-5,.,TRBV28,TGTGCCAGCAGTTTTGGGGAGACCCAGTACTTC,CASSFGETQYF
TRBD2,TRBJ2-1,.,TRBV28,TGTGCCAGCAGTTTCGGGCGGGAGACCACTCGGGCAAATGAGCAGTTCTTC,CASSFGRETTRANEQFF
TRBD1,TRBJ2-7,.,TRBV19,TGTGCCAGTAGTGTCAAGACAGGGGTTAAAAGTCCCGAGCAGTACTTC,CASSVKTGVKSPEQYF
.,TRBJ2-7,once,TRBV7-9,TGTGCCATCACGGGGTTAGTTGGCAACGAGCAGTACTTC,CAITGLVGNEQYF
TRBD1,TRBJ2-5,.,TRBV6-1,TGTGCCAGCAGCGCTGGACAGGGGCCGGGGACCCAGTACTTC,CASSAGQGPGTQYF
TRBD1,TRBJ1-1,.,TRBV27,TGTGCCAGCAGTACTAGGACAGGGGTGGACACTGAAGCTTTCTTT,CASSTRTGVDTEAFF
TRBD2,TRBJ2-7,.,TRBV28,TGTGCCAGCAGTTTATGGCTGACTAGCTTTGGCTACGAGCAGTACTTC,CASSLWLTSFGYEQYF